This passage covers 31 T cell receptor beta chains from one sample sequenced in a study of cytomegalovirus exposure and HLA in healthy donors. Primers for the PCR totalled 60 Vbeta and 13 Jbeta. Only in-frame clones appear in the TCRdb table, and some are missing; sequencing was by immunoSEQ multiplex PCR. The ten top clones account for approximately 5.3%, within a sample of about 59,000 clones. Sequenced sample: PBMCs. The receptors come from a man aged 25-40 years in good health and CMV-seropositive.

The chain combines TRBV5-1 with TRBJ2-1; tentative D call: TRBD1 (6 bases). Per the germline V gene, CDR1 is SGHRS and CDR2 is YFSETQ. Between the trimmed V and J ends, which lost 4 bases and 9 bases, there was a span of 17 bases. The CDR3 has 14 residues. The CDR3 is CASSGDRTVSEQFF. The CDR3 DNA reads TGCGCCAGCAGCGGCGATCGGACAGTTTCTGAGCAGTTCTTC.

The chain carries TRBV5-6 and TRBJ2-5, with TRBD1 matching over 9 bases. Germline V gene data show CDR1 as SGHDT and CDR2 as YYEEEE. V gave up 5 bases and J gave up 2 bases; unmatched junction bases: 7. The length of the CDR3 is 15 residues. The CDR3 protein is CASRLRDRGQETQYF. CDR3 bases: TGTGCCAGCAGGCTCCGAGACAGGGGGCAAGAGACCCAGTACTTC.

The gene calls are TRBV6-6 and TRBJ1-3, with D possibly TRBD1 on 6 matching bases. This CDR3 is 15 amino acids long. Trimming removed 0 bases at V and 2 bases at J, with 8 bases between. The germline gives CDR1 MNHNY, CDR2 SVGAGI (reference sequence). Written as DNA, the CDR3 is TGTGCCAGCAGTTACTCGTACAGGGCTGGAAACACCATATATTTT. Amino acids: CASSYSYRAGNTIYF.

The chain employs TRBV6-5 and TRBJ1-2; 7 nucleotides line up with TRBD1. The germline gives CDR1 MNHEY, CDR2 SVGAGI. CDR3 length: 15 amino acids. The V gene end was trimmed by 6 bases and the J gene end by 4 bases; junction bases not matched to a gene: 11. The CDR3 reads CASRRSGQSFYGYTF. CDR3 sequence (DNA): TGTGCCAGCAGGCGATCGGGACAGTCTTTCTATGGCTACACCTTC.

This chain connects TRBV13 to TRBJ2-7, with 10 bases fitting TRBD2. The V gene end was trimmed by 1 base and the J gene end by 10 bases; junction bases not matched to a gene: 10. CDR3 length: 15 amino acids. From germline, CDR1 is PRHDT and CDR2 FYEKMQ (reference sequence). For the CDR3, the DNA is TGTGCCAGCAGCTTAGCCGGACTAGCGGCGCCCAACCAGTACTTC. Translation: CASSLAGLAAPNQYF.

V and J are TRBV19 and TRBJ1-5; tentative D call: TRBD1 (6 bases). There are 14 residues in the CDR3. Per the germline V gene, CDR1 is LNHDA and CDR2 is SQIVND (reference sequence). Trimming cost V 7 bases and J 1 base, with 11 bases left between them. The CDR3 DNA reads TGTGCCAGTACCGGGACATTGAGCAATCAGCCCCAGCATTTT. This translates into CASTGTLSNQPQHF.

The J gene is TRBJ2-7, the V gene TRBV15; D gene unclear. The V gene's germline CDR1 is LNHNV and CDR2 YYDKDF (reference sequence). The CDR3 covers 14 residues. The V end was cut by 0 bases, the J end by 4 bases, with 10 bases between. This chain's CDR3 is CATSREASGYEQYF. The CDR3 bases are TGTGCCACCAGCAGAGAGGCTAGTGGGTACGAGCAGTACTTC.

The V call is TRBV6-5, the J call TRBJ1-1; 7 bases map to TRBD1. This CDR3 has 14 amino acids. Germline V gene lookup returns CDR1 MNHEY and CDR2 SVGAGI. Germline trimming cut 7 bases from V and 1 base from J; bases unmatched to any gene: 6. CDR3 sequence: CASKKQGRNTEAFF. The DNA of the CDR3 is TGTGCCAGCAAGAAACAGGGGCGGAACACTGAAGCTTTCTTT.

Here the CDR3 DNA reads TGTGCCTTTTCACAGGGGAGCAATCAGCCCCAGCATTTT. This sequence encodes CAFSQGSNQPQHF. The V and J genes are TRBV30 and TRBJ1-5; 7 bases fit TRBD1. Germline CDR1 GTSNPN, CDR2 SVGIG (reference sequence). The trim removed 7 bases at V and 1 base at J, leaving 4 bases unmatched. The CDR3 runs 13 residues.

This chain joins TRBV4-1 and TRBJ1-3; maybe TRBD1 (5 bases). Germline assignment: CDR1 MGHRA and CDR2 YSYEKL. There are 17 residues in the CDR3. Trimming pared 2 bases from V and 1 base from J, leaving 15 bases between. CDR3 sequence (DNA): TGCGCCAGCAGCCAATACCTCAGTGGGGGGTCTGGAAACACCATATATTTT. It translates to CASSQYLSGGSGNTIYF.

V gene TRBV18 combines with J gene TRBJ1-1; 7 bases align to TRBD1. Germline lookup yields CDR1 KGHSH and CDR2 LQKENI. V shed 4 bases and J 0 bases; nucleotides not matched to a gene: 5. The CDR3 extends over 15 amino acids. The chain's CDR3 is CASSRPGQMNTEAFF. In nucleotides, the CDR3 is TGTGCCAGCTCACGGCCGGGACAGATGAACACTGAAGCTTTCTTT.

V is TRBV7-9 and J is TRBJ1-1; D remains unclear. The germline CDR1 and CDR2 sequences are SEHNR and FQNEAQ (reference sequence). This CDR3 is built from 12 residues. V was cut by 5 bases and J by 3 bases, with 7 bases left in between. The CDR3 loop reads CASSPPDTEAFF. The CDR3 nucleotides read TGTGCCAGCAGCCCCCCGGACACTGAAGCTTTCTTT. Looking up the rest from reference TRBV7-9 and TRBJ1-1 gives the full variable domain: DTGVSQNPRHKITKRGQNVTFRCDPISEHNRLYWYRQTLGQGPEFLTYFQNEAQLEKSRLLSDRFSAERPKGSFSTLEIQRTEQGDSAMYLCASSPPDTEAFFGQGTRLTVV.

The gene calls are TRBV30 and TRBJ2-7; 7 positions match TRBD2. This CDR3 spans 12 amino acids. Germline trimming cut 3 bases from V and 5 bases from J; bases unmatched to any gene: 4. In germline, CDR1 is GTSNPN, CDR2 SVGIG (reference sequence). CDR3 in amino acids: CAWRGGIHEQYF. Here the CDR3 DNA reads TGTGCCTGGAGGGGAGGGATCCACGAGCAGTACTTC.

Details on this clone: Different DNA sequences within this sample yield the same CDR3. The chain joins TRBV27 to TRBJ1-4; TRBD1 aligns across 9 bases. Germline V CDR1 and CDR2: MNHEY, SMNVEV (reference sequence). V lost 5 bases to trimming and J lost 8 bases; unmatched junction nucleotides: 9. The CDR3 contains 15 residues. CDR3 in amino acids: CASSSETGGGEKLFF. CDR3 nucleotides: TGTGCCAGCAGTAGTGAGACAGGGGGAGGAGAAAAACTGTTTTTT.

The chain recombines TRBV5-1 with TRBJ1-1; 7 bases are a match to TRBD1. This CDR3 region has 14 residues. CDR1 SGHRS and CDR2 YFSETQ come from the germline V gene. The J segment lost 2 bases and the V segment lost 3 bases, leaving 4 bases of the junction unmatched. The CDR3 loop reads CASSSTGPNTEAFF. CDR3 nucleotide sequence: TGCGCCAGCAGCTCGACAGGGCCTAACACTGAAGCTTTCTTT.

The rearrangement uses TRBV4-1 and TRBJ1-6, with 9 bases identical to TRBD1. Unmatched junction bases numbered 10, after V lost 1 base and J lost 9 bases. CDR1 and CDR2 (germline): MGHRA, YSYEKL. The CDR3 runs 17 residues. The CDR3 DNA follows: TGCGCCAGCAGCCAAGCTTGGGACAGGGTTATTAGTTCACCCCTCCACTTT. Protein product: CASSQAWDRVISSPLHF.

The V gene is TRBV20-1, the J gene TRBJ1-2; D gene unclear. Germline V gene sequence: CDR1 DFQATT, CDR2 SNEGSKA (reference sequence). CDR3 length: 11 residues. The ends were cut back, 4 bases at V and 4 bases at J, with 7 bases in the middle. CDR3 protein: CSATTSYGYTF. The CDR3 nucleotides are TGCAGTGCTACCACTTCCTATGGCTACACCTTC.

This chain connects TRBV29-1 to TRBJ1-1; D uncertain. V lost 5 bases to trimming and J lost 1 base, with 8 bases between them. The CDR3 has 12 residues. Germline V lookup: CDR1 SQVTM, CDR2 ANQGSEA. The CDR3 nucleotides read TGCAGCGTTAGTAAACAGAACACTGAAGCTTTCTTT. As protein: CSVSKQNTEAFF.

The genes are TRBV5-1 and TRBJ1-1; D is possibly TRBD1 (6 bases). Germline loops: CDR1 SGHRS, CDR2 YFSETQ. Deletions cut 2 bases from V and 3 bases from J, with 8 bases between. This CDR3 region has 13 residues. CDR3 in amino acids: CASSLQGDTEAFF. The CDR3 DNA reads as TGCGCCAGCAGCTTACAGGGTGACACTGAAGCTTTCTTT.

In DNA, the CDR3 is TGTGCCAGCAGTCGACAGGGTGGCACCGGGGAGCTGTTTTTT. Amino acids: CASSRQGGTGELFF. The chain is built from TRBV5-5 and TRBJ2-2; 7 bases match TRBD1. Germline-derived CDR1 and CDR2 are SGHKS and YYEKEE (reference sequence). Trimming cost V 5 bases and J 4 bases; bases outside gene matches: 5. The CDR3 runs 14 residues.

The chain couples TRBV7-9 to TRBJ1-2; D call uncertain. Germline CDR1 and CDR2: SEHNR and FQNEAQ (reference sequence). V lost 7 bases and J 6 bases, leaving 15 bases between the germline ends. The CDR3 totals 13 residues. CDR3 sequence: CASIEGAGNGYTF. CDR3 DNA sequence: TGTGCCAGCATCGAGGGCGCCGGGAATGGCTACACCTTC.

The chain carries TRBV9 and TRBJ2-2; the match to TRBD2 covers 9 bases. CDR1 and CDR2 from the germline V gene are SGDLS and YYNGEE. J lost 6 bases, V lost 3 bases, and 12 bases had no gene match. The CDR3 is 17 residues long. The CDR3: CASSDDNRAGGPGELFF. The CDR3 DNA follows: TGTGCCAGCAGCGACGACAACCGAGCGGGAGGACCCGGGGAGCTGTTTTTT.

This rearrangement joins TRBV5-6 to TRBJ1-4; D is undetermined. CDR3 length: 14 residues. The germline CDR1 and CDR2 sequences are SGHDT and YYEEEE. V was clipped by 3 bases and J by 1 base, with 7 bases between them. The CDR3 region is CASSSGVTNEKLFF. In nucleotides, the CDR3 is TGTGCCAGCAGCTCCGGGGTAACTAATGAAAAACTGTTTTTT. Complete variable domain (other parts from reference TRBV5-6 and TRBJ1-4): DAGVTQSPTHLIKTRGQQVTLRCSPKSGHDTVSWYQQALGQGPQFIFQYYEEEERQRGNFPDRFSGHQFPNYSSELNVNALLLGDSALYLCASSSGVTNEKLFFGSGTQLSVL.

This chain links TRBV6-1 with TRBJ1-5; the D is unclear. V gave up 3 bases and J gave up 4 bases, with 10 bases separating them. Germline CDR1 reads MNHNS; CDR2 reads SASEGT. This CDR3 is 14 amino acids long. The CDR3 protein is CASSEAGSNQPQHF. The DNA for the CDR3 is TGTGCCAGCAGTGAGGCAGGATCTAATCAGCCCCAGCATTTT.

A word on this clone: Germline and junction disagree at one end, which may indicate a read error. The J gene is TRBJ1-5, the V gene TRBV2, with 7 positions matching TRBD1. Germline lookup yields CDR1 SNHLY and CDR2 FYNNEI. The CDR3 totals 14 residues. The CDR3 region has the DNA TGTGCCAGCACTGAAGACAGGGTAAATCAGCCCCAGCATTTT. Its protein product is CASTEDRVNQPQHF.

The chain is built from TRBV4-2 and TRBJ2-2, with 8 bases identical to TRBD1. The V segment lost 0 bases and the J segment 4 bases; nucleotides outside the gene matches: 4. The CDR3 contains 16 residues. CDR1 and CDR2 from the germline V gene are LGHNA and YNFKEQ. The CDR3 DNA follows: TGTGCCAGCAGCCAAGAGCATGGGACAGGCACCGGGGAGCTGTTTTTT. Protein product: CASSQEHGTGTGELFF.

Points on this clone: One junction end disagrees with the germline gene, perhaps due to a read error. The chain combines TRBV7-6 with TRBJ2-3; 7 positions match TRBD2. CDR1 is SGHVS, CDR2 FNYEAQ, per germline. This CDR3 is built from 16 residues. The CDR3 DNA is TGTGCCAGCAGCTTAGAAGCGGGGTTTAGCACAGATAAGCAGTATTTT. It codes for CASSLEAGFSTDKQYF.

The CDR3 DNA reads as TGTGCCAGCAGCCAAGTTGCGGGCTTGAACACTGAAGCTTTCTTT. Its protein is CASSQVAGLNTEAFF. V and J are TRBV4-2 and TRBJ1-1; unclear D gene. Germline V CDR1 and CDR2: LGHNA, YNFKEQ. V lost 1 base to trimming and J lost 0 bases, with 9 bases between them. The CDR3 has 15 amino acids.

This chain links TRBV6-5 with TRBJ2-7; 9 bases are a match to TRBD1. The trim removed 0 bases at V and 2 bases at J, leaving 2 bases unmatched. The germline V gene encodes CDR1 MNHEY and CDR2 SVGAGI. This CDR3 comprises 15 residues. CDR3 loop: CASSYSTGGPYEQYF. The CDR3 DNA sequence: TGTGCCAGCAGTTACTCAACAGGGGGCCCCTACGAGCAGTACTTC.

The chain has TRBV2 and TRBJ2-3; the match to TRBD2 covers 13 bases. The germline V gene has CDR1 SNHLY and CDR2 FYNNEI. The CDR3 consists of 16 residues. V trimming: 11 bases; J trimming: 4 bases; junction bases outside the gene matches: 12. The CDR3 DNA reads TGTGCCGGGGCCCGTTGGACTAGCGGGAGAGCAGATACGCAGTATTTT. Its translation: CAGARWTSGRADTQYF.

The chain combines TRBV18 with TRBJ2-3; D possibly corresponds to TRBD1 (6 bases). With 6 bases removed from V and 9 bases from J, the gap between germline ends came to 16 bases. The CDR3 spans 13 residues. CDR1 is KGHSH and CDR2 is LQKENI in the germline V gene. CDR3 amino acids: CASSDQDRRTQYF. The CDR3 coding sequence is TGTGCCAGCTCCGACCAAGACAGGAGGACGCAGTATTTT.